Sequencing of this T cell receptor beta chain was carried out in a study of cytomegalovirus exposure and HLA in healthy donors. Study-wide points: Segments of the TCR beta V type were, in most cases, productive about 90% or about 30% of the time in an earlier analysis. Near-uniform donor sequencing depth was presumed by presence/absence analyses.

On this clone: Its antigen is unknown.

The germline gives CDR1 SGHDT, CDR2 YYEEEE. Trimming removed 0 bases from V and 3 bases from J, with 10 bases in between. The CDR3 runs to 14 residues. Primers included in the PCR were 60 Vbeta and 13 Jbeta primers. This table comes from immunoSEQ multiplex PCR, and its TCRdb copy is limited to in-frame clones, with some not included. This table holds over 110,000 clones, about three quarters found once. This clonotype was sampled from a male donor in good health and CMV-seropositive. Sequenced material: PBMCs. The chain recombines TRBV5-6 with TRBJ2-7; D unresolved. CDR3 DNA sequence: TGTGCCAGCAGCTTGGCTGTAGTTTTCTACGAGCAGTACTTC. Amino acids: CASSLAVVFYEQYF.